This TCR beta chain emerged from a study of beta chain features in type 1 diabetes. cDNA synthesis used the whole RNA isolate, giving expressed TCRB sequences. Generated by immunoSEQ multiplex PCR, the TCRdb table keeps only in-frame clones and is missing some. The sample lists more than 300,000 clones, approximately 12% occurring once. Broader study findings: A moderate, significant TCRB CDR3 shortening appeared in type 1 diabetes across four CD4+ subsets. Researchers reported that naive, central memory and Treg TCRB repertoires appeared more similar in patients than in healthy donors. Junctions at VDJ sites from type 1 diabetes patients had fewer insertions and more deletions.

CD4+ naive, central memory, regulatory and stem cell-like memory cells were sorted via CD45RO/CCR7/CD25/CD127/CD95/CD27. As regards this clone: Its antigen is not known.

The V end was cut by 0 bases, the J end by 3 bases, with 18 bases between. The CDR3 contains 17 residues. CDR1 is LGHNA and CDR2 is YSLEER in the germline V gene. The sequencing sample was made of naive CD4+ T cells from blood. The genes are TRBV4-3 and TRBJ2-7; D call uncertain. The clonotype comes from a woman in her late teens or twenties with type 1 diabetes. CDR3 amino acids: CASSQDLVEELIYEQYF. As DNA, the CDR3 is TGCGCCAGCAGCCAAGACCTCGTAGAAGAATTGATCTACGAGCAGTACTTC.